These 32 T cell receptor beta chains share one sample of origin, sequenced in a study of blood T cell repertoires in COVID-19. Profiling relied on immunoSEQ multiplex PCR, and the TCRdb table lists in-frame clones only, not all of them. Counted here are more than 200,000 clones, approximately 84% occurring once; the ten biggest clones make up roughly 12%. The material sequenced was peripheral blood. The receptors were gathered from a man between 50 and 59 years old with COVID-19, enrolled during active disease.

The chain joins TRBV4-1 to TRBJ1-5, with no clear D. This CDR3 is built from 15 residues. Germline loops: CDR1 MGHRA, CDR2 YSYEKL. V dropped 1 base and J dropped 1 base, with 8 bases sitting between them. The CDR3 DNA sequence: TGCGCCAGCAGCCAAGTCTGGGCAAGCAATCAGCCCCAGCATTTT. Translated, it gives CASSQVWASNQPQHF.

By sample share, this clone is large. The rearrangement joins TRBV20-1 to TRBJ1-2, with D possibly matching TRBD1 (6 bases). The CDR3 sequence is 15 residues long. Trimming cost V 3 bases and J 2 bases, with 16 bases left between them. Per the germline V gene, CDR1 is DFQATT and CDR2 is SNEGSKA (reference sequence). This CDR3 is CSASRGYEQNYGYTF. As DNA, the CDR3 is TGCAGTGCTAGTAGGGGGTACGAGCAAAACTATGGCTACACCTTC.

This clone was seen only once. The V and J genes are TRBV11-3 and TRBJ2-3; D is unclear. The germline gives CDR1 SGHNT, CDR2 YENEEA. V was shortened by 3 bases and J by 4 bases, with 17 bases between the two germline ends. CDR3 length: 16 amino acids. CDR3 sequence reads: CASSFKFVYRPDTQYF. The CDR3 nucleotides read TGTGCCAGCAGCTTTAAGTTCGTCTACCGTCCAGATACGCAGTATTTT.

The rearrangement uses TRBV21-1 and TRBJ2-1; the table's D gene call, TRBD2, was not cross checked with the DNA. TRBV21-1 is marked as a pseudogene. The CDR3 extends over 11 amino acids. CDR3 in amino acids: CASSPGLRKVF. The DNA of the CDR3 is TGTGCCAGTTCTCCGGGACTCCGCAAGGTCTTC.

The chain recombines TRBV19 with TRBJ1-4; D gene ambiguous. From germline, CDR1 is LNHDA and CDR2 SQIVND (reference sequence). The V gene lost 6 bases and the J gene lost 5 bases, with 7 bases spanning the gap. CDR3 length: 12 amino acids. The CDR3 sequence: CASRRVNEKLFF. DNA of the CDR3: TGTGCCAGTAGAAGAGTGAATGAAAAACTGTTTTTT.

V usage is TRBV27 and J usage is TRBJ1-2; a weak D match, TRBD1 (5 bases). The CDR3 consists of 14 residues. Germline lookup yields CDR1 MNHEY and CDR2 SMNVEV (reference sequence). The V end was cut by 3 bases, the J end by 1 base, with 9 bases between. The CDR3 region is CASSFRGNNYGYTF. CDR3 DNA: TGTGCCAGCAGTTTTCGGGGGAATAACTATGGCTACACCTTC.

The CDR3 region is CASSYSPTGTNTEAFF. CDR3 nucleotide sequence: TGTGCCAGCAGTTACTCCCCGACAGGGACGAACACTGAAGCTTTCTTT. The V and J genes are TRBV6-6 and TRBJ1-1; 7 bases map to TRBD1. This CDR3 is built from 16 residues. Germline CDR1 MNHNY, CDR2 SVGAGI (reference sequence). The V segment lost 0 bases and the J segment 1 base; nucleotides outside the gene matches: 5.

This clone was counted a single time. In the same sample, other DNA sequences code for this CDR3. The chain recombines TRBV12-3 or TRBV12-4 with TRBJ1-1; D is unclear. Trimming took off 5 bases at V and 1 base at J, with 5 bases between the two ends. The CDR3 has 12 residues. CDR3 coding DNA: TGTGCCAGCAGTCCCCGGAACACTGAAGCTTTCTTT. The encoded protein is CASSPRNTEAFF.

This chain joins TRBV5-1 and TRBJ2-3; possibly TRBD2 for D (5 bases). Germline V gene sequence: CDR1 SGHRS, CDR2 YFSETQ. V was clipped by 4 bases and J by 2 bases, with 11 bases between them. The CDR3 is 14 residues long. CDR3 nucleotides: TGCGCCAGCAGCCTAGCCGCTCCCACAGATACGCAGTATTTT. Its translation is CASSLAAPTDTQYF.

This clone was counted once. V usage is TRBV9 and J usage is TRBJ1-4; maybe TRBD1 (5 bases). CDR3 length: 15 residues. Trimming left V 0 bases short and J 3 bases short, with 9 bases between. Germline loops: CDR1 SGDLS, CDR2 YYNGEE. CDR3 DNA sequence: TGTGCCAGCAGCGTAGACGGCAGGGCTAATGAAAAACTGTTTTTT. Amino acids: CASSVDGRANEKLFF.

The chain carries TRBV2 and TRBJ1-1; 10 bases agree with TRBD1. The CDR3 consists of 14 residues. Losses at the gene ends were 5 bases for V and 1 base for J; bases not matched to a gene: 1. Germline CDR1 is SNHLY and CDR2 is FYNNEI. CDR3 protein: CASSRQGANTEAFF. The DNA for the CDR3 is TGTGCCAGCAGTCGACAGGGGGCGAACACTGAAGCTTTCTTT.

The V call is TRBV4-2, the J call TRBJ1-6; D gene uncertain. The V gene lost 0 bases and the J gene lost 4 bases, with 10 bases spanning the gap. CDR3 length: 16 amino acids. Germline CDR1 LGHNA, CDR2 YNFKEQ. The CDR3 region is CASSQDIANYNSPLHF. The CDR3 nucleotides are TGTGCCAGCAGCCAAGATATAGCAAATTATAATTCACCCCTCCACTTT.

Concerning this clone: One end of the junction varies from germline; a read error may be responsible. The chain is built from TRBV7-7 and TRBJ2-2; 9 bases fit TRBD2. Germline V lookup: CDR1 SSHAT, CDR2 FNYEAQ (reference sequence). The CDR3 has 19 amino acids. CDR3 bases: TGTGCTAGCAGCTTAGATTGGCGCCGTAGCGGGAGTCTTAGCGGGGAGCTGTTTTTT. Translated: CASSLDWRRSGSLSGELFF.

The chain has TRBV5-4 and TRBJ2-3, with D possibly being TRBD1 (5 bases). Germline V lookup: CDR1 SGHNT, CDR2 YYREEE (reference sequence). Trimming shortened V by 2 bases and J by 1 base, and 5 bases separated the two germline ends. The CDR3 sequence is 13 residues long. The CDR3 sequence: CASSLGGTDTQYF. CDR3 nucleotide sequence: TGTGCCAGCAGCTTAGGGGGCACAGATACGCAGTATTTT.

The CDR3 is CASSPWRTLQYF. The CDR3 DNA reads as TGTGCCAGCAGCCCCTGGAGAACCCTTCAGTACTTC. V and J are TRBV25-1 and TRBJ2-4; D is undetermined. Trimming cost V 6 bases and J 11 bases, with 14 bases left between them. CDR1 and CDR2 from the germline V gene are MGHDK and SYGVNS. This CDR3 comprises 12 residues.

The chain couples TRBV10-1 to TRBJ1-2; maybe TRBD1 (5 bases). CDR1 and CDR2 from the germline V gene are WNHNN and SYGVQD (reference sequence). The germline V and J ends were trimmed by 8 bases and 5 bases, with 12 bases remaining between them. There are 12 residues in the CDR3. CDR3: CASPGKYYGYTF. CDR3 bases: TGCGCCAGCCCAGGGAAATATTATGGCTACACCTTC.

The chain carries TRBV30 and TRBJ1-5, with 9 positions matching TRBD1. Germline CDR1 GTSNPN, CDR2 SVGIG (reference sequence). V lost 2 bases, J lost 3 bases, and 2 bases stayed unmatched. The CDR3 length is 14 residues. The CDR3 loop reads CAWSRTGVNQPQHF. In DNA form, the CDR3 reads TGTGCCTGGAGTAGGACAGGGGTCAATCAGCCCCAGCATTTT.

This sequence joins TRBV29-1 and TRBJ1-2; TRBD1 aligns across 9 bases. J was trimmed by 8 bases and V by 1 base; bases with no gene match: 5. The V gene's germline CDR1 is SQVTM and CDR2 ANQGSEA. The CDR3 is 13 amino acids. CDR3 bases: TGCAGCGTTGAAGCGGGACAGGGCGTGGGCTACACCTTC. Protein: CSVEAGQGVGYTF.

The chain joins TRBV2 to TRBJ2-7; the D gene is possibly TRBD1 (6 bases). Germline CDR1 reads SNHLY; CDR2 reads FYNNEI. The CDR3 length is 13 residues. Trimming left V 5 bases short and J 9 bases short, with 17 bases between. This CDR3 reads CASSRTAEVVQYF. The CDR3 coding sequence is TGTGCCAGCAGTCGGACAGCCGAGGTGGTGCAGTACTTC.

The gene calls are TRBV7-3 and TRBJ2-3, with 10 bases lining up with TRBD2. This CDR3 is 13 amino acids long. The trim removed 5 bases at V and 9 bases at J, leaving 5 bases unmatched. CDR1 and CDR2 from the germline V gene are SGHTA and FQGTGA. The CDR3, as DNA: TGTGCCAGCAGCCCCCGGACTAGCGGAACGCAGTATTTT. Protein product: CASSPRTSGTQYF.

This clone was seen more than once but under ten times. The chain combines TRBV5-1 with TRBJ2-7, with 8 bases identical to TRBD1. CDR1 is SGHRS and CDR2 is YFSETQ in the germline V gene. This CDR3 has 16 amino acids. Trimming cost V 3 bases and J 7 bases; bases outside gene matches: 15. For the CDR3, the DNA is TGCGCCAGCAGCTCTCCGGGACAGGCCAATCGCCCTGAGCAGTACTTC. Its translation is CASSSPGQANRPEQYF.

This clone was counted a single time. The chain uses TRBV19 and TRBJ2-3; 8 nucleotides line up with TRBD2. V dropped 6 bases and J dropped 1; count of bases not matched to a gene: 15. This CDR3 contains 18 residues. The V gene's germline CDR1 is LNHDA and CDR2 SQIVND (reference sequence). The CDR3 reads CASRTMSGEGLGTDTQYF. As DNA, the CDR3 is TGTGCCAGTAGGACCATGAGTGGGGAGGGACTAGGCACAGATACGCAGTATTTT. Full variable domain (remainder filled in from reference TRBV19 and TRBJ2-3): DGGITQSPKYLFRKEGQNVTLSCEQNLNHDAMYWYRQDPGQGLRLIYYSQIVNDFQKGDIAEGYSVSREKKESFPLTVTSAQKNPTAFYLCASRTMSGEGLGTDTQYFGPGTRLTVL.

This clone was seen once. The chain joins TRBV4-1 to TRBJ2-2, with 9 bases aligning to TRBD2. The junction had 4 bases not matched to a gene; V was cut back by 0 bases and J by 2 bases. The CDR3 has 17 residues. Germline-derived CDR1 and CDR2 are MGHRA and YSYEKL. CDR3 protein: CASSQDTGLANTGELFF. CDR3 coding DNA: TGCGCCAGCAGCCAAGATACGGGACTAGCTAACACCGGGGAGCTGTTTTTT.

The chain links TRBV5-4 to TRBJ2-7, with 10 bases aligning to TRBD2. V gave up 1 base and J gave up 4 bases; unmatched junction bases: 5. The CDR3 has 15 amino acids. CDR1 is SGHNT, CDR2 YYREEE, per germline (reference sequence). This CDR3 reads CASSLLLAGEYEQYF. The CDR3 bases are TGTGCCAGCAGCTTGCTCCTAGCGGGAGAGTACGAGCAGTACTTC.

The chain couples TRBV6-5 to TRBJ2-7, with 8 bases aligning to TRBD1. Per the germline V gene, CDR1 is MNHEY and CDR2 is SVGAGI. Trimming at V came to 4 bases and at J to 3 bases, leaving 11 bases not matched to a gene. The CDR3 consists of 16 residues. The chain's CDR3 is CASSLLVAGGSYEQYF. The CDR3 DNA is TGTGCCAGCAGTTTACTCGTAGCAGGGGGCAGCTACGAGCAGTACTTC.

The chain carries TRBV4-1 and TRBJ1-4, with TRBD1 matching over 8 bases. The germline V gene has CDR1 MGHRA and CDR2 YSYEKL. The V and J ends lost 0 bases and 2 bases, in that order; junction bases with no gene match: 8. The CDR3 runs to 18 residues. The CDR3 loop reads CASSQESRTGTTNEKLFF. The CDR3, as DNA: TGCGCCAGCAGCCAAGAAAGCAGGACAGGGACCACTAATGAAAAACTGTTTTTT.

With respect to this clone: Distinct nucleotide sequences in the sample also encode this CDR3. CDR3 DNA sequence: TGCGCCAGCAGCTTGACTAGCGGGAGTACTTACGAGCAGTACTTC. Translating it yields CASSLTSGSTYEQYF. The chain recombines TRBV5-1 with TRBJ2-7, with TRBD2 matching 11 bases. V lost 1 base to trimming and J lost 4 bases; unmatched junction nucleotides: 4. Germline CDR1 reads SGHRS; CDR2 reads YFSETQ. CDR3 length equals 15 residues.

This chain uses TRBV7-2 with TRBJ2-1; 9 nucleotides agree with TRBD1. Germline V gene sequence: CDR1 SGHTA, CDR2 FQGNSA. The CDR3 contains 15 residues. V lost 4 bases and J lost 6; bases outside the gene matches: 7. Here the CDR3 DNA reads TGTGCCAGCAGCTACGGGACAGGGCGGTTCAATGAGCAGTTCTTC. This gives the protein CASSYGTGRFNEQFF.

The chain is built from TRBV29-1 and TRBJ1-2; D gene ambiguous. Germline V gives CDR1 SQVTM, CDR2 ANQGSEA. The CDR3 is made up of 15 amino acids. V was trimmed by 3 bases and J by 1 base, leaving 15 bases between them. This chain's CDR3 is CSVDKGHYNNYGYTF. The CDR3 nucleotides read TGCAGCGTTGATAAAGGCCACTATAATAACTATGGCTACACCTTC.

This clone came up a few times. This sample also contains other DNA sequences that code for the same CDR3. The chain combines TRBV19 with TRBJ2-7, with D possibly being TRBD1 (6 bases). In germline, CDR1 is LNHDA, CDR2 SQIVND (reference sequence). This CDR3 region has 13 residues. The V end was cut by 4 bases, the J end by 1 base, with 8 bases between. The CDR3 protein is CASSTTGSYEQYF. As DNA, the CDR3 is TGTGCCAGTAGTACGACAGGTTCCTACGAGCAGTACTTC.

The chain is built from TRBV29-1 and TRBJ1-1, with 8 bases fitting TRBD1. CDR3 length: 13 amino acids. After removal of 6 bases from V and 1 base from J, the junction contained 4 bases not matched to a gene. The germline gives CDR1 SQVTM, CDR2 ANQGSEA. CDR3 protein: CSVAGQANTEAFF. The CDR3 nucleotides are TGCAGCGTGGCGGGACAGGCGAACACTGAAGCTTTCTTT.

V usage is TRBV7-2 and J usage is TRBJ2-7; tentative D call: TRBD1 (6 bases). CDR3 length: 17 residues. The germline V gene has CDR1 SGHTA and CDR2 FQGNSA. Trimming cost V 1 base and J 5 bases, with 21 bases left between them. In nucleotides, the CDR3 is TGTGCCAGCAGCTTAGGGGGGCGGTGGGGCCAGGTCCACGAGCAGTACTTC. Its protein product is CASSLGGRWGQVHEQYF.